This T cell receptor beta chain was retrieved from a study of cytomegalovirus exposure and HLA in healthy donors. TCRdb's table, derived via immunoSEQ multiplex PCR, lists solely in-frame clones and lacks some. The profile shows some 49,000 clones, approximately 95% of them singletons. Losses at the gene ends were 2 bases for V and 3 bases for J; bases not matched to a gene: 4. The CDR3 contains 14 residues. Germline CDR1 is SGDLS and CDR2 is YYNGEE. The receptor's source is a woman between 18 and 29 years old in good health and CMV-seropositive. The rearrangement uses TRBV9 and TRBJ1-2, with 7 bases lining up with TRBD1. The sequencing sample was made of PBMCs. CDR3 sequence: CASSVGQDHYGYTF. The CDR3, as DNA: TGTGCCAGCAGCGTCGGACAGGACCACTATGGCTACACCTTC.